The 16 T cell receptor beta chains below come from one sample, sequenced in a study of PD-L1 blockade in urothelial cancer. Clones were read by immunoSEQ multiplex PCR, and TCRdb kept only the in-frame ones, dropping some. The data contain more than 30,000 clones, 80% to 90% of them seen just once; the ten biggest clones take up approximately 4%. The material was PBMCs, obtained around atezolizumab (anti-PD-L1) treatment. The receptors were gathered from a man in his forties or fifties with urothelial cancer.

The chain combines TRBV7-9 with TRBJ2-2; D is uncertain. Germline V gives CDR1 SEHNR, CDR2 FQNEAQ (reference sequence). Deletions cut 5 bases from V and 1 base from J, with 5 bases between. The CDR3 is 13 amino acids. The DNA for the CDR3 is TGTGCCAGCAGCCGCGGGAACACCGGGGAGCTGTTTTTT. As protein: CASSRGNTGELFF.

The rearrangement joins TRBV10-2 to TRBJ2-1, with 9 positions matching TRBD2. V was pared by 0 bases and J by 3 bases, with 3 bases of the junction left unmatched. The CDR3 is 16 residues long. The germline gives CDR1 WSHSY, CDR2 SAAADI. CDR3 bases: TGCGCCAGCAGTGAGTCGAGCGGGAGGTACTACAATGAGCAGTTCTTC. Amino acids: CASSESSGRYYNEQFF.

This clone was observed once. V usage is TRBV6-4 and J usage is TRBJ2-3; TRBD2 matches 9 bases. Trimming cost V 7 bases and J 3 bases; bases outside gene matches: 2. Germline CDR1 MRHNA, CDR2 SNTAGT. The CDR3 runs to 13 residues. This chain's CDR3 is CASKAGGTDTQYF. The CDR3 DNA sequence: TGTGCCAGCAAGGCGGGAGGGACAGATACGCAGTATTTT.

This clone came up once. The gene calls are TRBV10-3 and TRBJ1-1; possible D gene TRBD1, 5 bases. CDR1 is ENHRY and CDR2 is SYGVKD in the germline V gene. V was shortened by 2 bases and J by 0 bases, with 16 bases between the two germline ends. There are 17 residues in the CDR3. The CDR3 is CAISEGTRRGMNTEAFF. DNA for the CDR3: TGTGCCATCAGTGAGGGGACCCGGCGGGGAATGAACACTGAAGCTTTCTTT.

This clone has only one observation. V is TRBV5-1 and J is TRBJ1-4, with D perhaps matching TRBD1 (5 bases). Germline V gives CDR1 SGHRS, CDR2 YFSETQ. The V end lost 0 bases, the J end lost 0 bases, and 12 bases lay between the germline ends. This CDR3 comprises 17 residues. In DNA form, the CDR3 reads TGCGCCAGCAGCTTGGTTTCCCCGACAGCAACTAATGAAAAACTGTTTTTT. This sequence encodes CASSLVSPTATNEKLFF.

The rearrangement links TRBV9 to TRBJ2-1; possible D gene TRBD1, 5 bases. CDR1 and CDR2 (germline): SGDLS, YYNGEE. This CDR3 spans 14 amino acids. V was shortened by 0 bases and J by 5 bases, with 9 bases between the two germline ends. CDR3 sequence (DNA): TGTGCCAGCAGCGTAGAAGGGGCGAACAATGAGCAGTTCTTC. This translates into CASSVEGANNEQFF.

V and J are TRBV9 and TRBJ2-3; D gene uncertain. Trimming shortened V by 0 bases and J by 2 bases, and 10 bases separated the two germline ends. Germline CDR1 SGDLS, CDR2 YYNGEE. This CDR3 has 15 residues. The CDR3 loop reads CASSVELSSTDTQYF. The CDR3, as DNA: TGTGCCAGCAGCGTAGAACTTTCTTCCACAGATACGCAGTATTTT. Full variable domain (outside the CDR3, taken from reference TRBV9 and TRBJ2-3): DSGVTQTPKHLITATGQRVTLRCSPRSGDLSVYWYQQSLDQGLQFLIQYYNGEERAKGNILERFSAQQFPDLHSELNLSSLELGDSALYFCASSVELSSTDTQYFGPGTRLTVL.

The CDR3 DNA reads TGTGCCAGCAGTGTACATAACACTGAAGCTTTCTTT. Amino acid sequence: CASSVHNTEAFF. The chain is built from TRBV6-1 and TRBJ1-1; D is unresolved. CDR1 and CDR2 (germline): MNHNS, SASEGT. The germline V and J ends were trimmed by 4 bases and 2 bases, with 5 bases remaining between them. CDR3 length: 12 amino acids.

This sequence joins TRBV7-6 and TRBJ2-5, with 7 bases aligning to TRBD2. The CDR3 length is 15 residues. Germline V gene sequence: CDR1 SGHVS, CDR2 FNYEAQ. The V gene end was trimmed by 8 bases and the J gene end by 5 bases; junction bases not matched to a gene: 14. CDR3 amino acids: CASARGGAFGETQYF. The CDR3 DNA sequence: TGTGCCAGCGCTCGCGGGGGAGCATTTGGGGAGACCCAGTACTTC.

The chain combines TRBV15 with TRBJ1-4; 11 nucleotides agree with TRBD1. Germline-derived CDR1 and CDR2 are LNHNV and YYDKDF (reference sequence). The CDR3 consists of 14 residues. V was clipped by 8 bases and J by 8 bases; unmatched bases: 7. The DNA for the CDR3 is TGTGCCACCGGGACAGGGGGGAAGGGGGAAAAACTGTTTTTT. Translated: CATGTGGKGEKLFF.

CDR3 coding DNA: TGTGCCAGCAGTGTCTCTGCGATAACCTCCTATAATTCACCCCTCCACTTT. Its translation is CASSVSAITSYNSPLHF. V gene TRBV6-4 combines with J gene TRBJ1-6; D gene uncertain. In germline, CDR1 is MRHNA, CDR2 SNTAGT. CDR3 length: 17 amino acids. Trimming stripped 4 bases from V and 0 bases from J, with 13 bases between.

CDR3 nucleotides: TGCGCCAGCAGCCTCGGGACAGGGGCCGAGTCGCCCCAGCATTTT. It encodes CASSLGTGAESPQHF. This rearrangement joins TRBV5-1 to TRBJ1-5; 10 bases map to TRBD1. Germline CDR1 is SGHRS and CDR2 is YFSETQ. The CDR3 runs to 15 residues. Trimming at V came to 4 bases and at J to 9 bases, leaving 10 bases not matched to a gene.

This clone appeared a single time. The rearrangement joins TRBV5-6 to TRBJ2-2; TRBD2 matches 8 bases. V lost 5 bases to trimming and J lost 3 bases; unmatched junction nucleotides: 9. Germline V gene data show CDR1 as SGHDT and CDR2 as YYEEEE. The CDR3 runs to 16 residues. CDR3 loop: CASRPGRGAHTGELFF. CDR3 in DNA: TGTGCCAGCAGACCCGGGAGGGGGGCGCACACCGGGGAGCTGTTTTTT.

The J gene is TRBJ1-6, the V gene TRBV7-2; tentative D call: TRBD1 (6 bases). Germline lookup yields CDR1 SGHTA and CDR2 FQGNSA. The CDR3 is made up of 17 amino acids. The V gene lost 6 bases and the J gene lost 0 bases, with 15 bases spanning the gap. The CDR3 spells CASSSDRRSSYNSPLHF. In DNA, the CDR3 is TGTGCCAGCAGTTCCGACAGGAGGAGCTCCTATAATTCACCCCTCCACTTT.

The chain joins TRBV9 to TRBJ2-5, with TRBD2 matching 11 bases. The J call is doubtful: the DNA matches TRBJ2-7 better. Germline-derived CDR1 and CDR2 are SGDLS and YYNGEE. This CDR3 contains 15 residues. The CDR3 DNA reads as TGTGCCAGCAGCGCAACTAGCGGGAGTATGCACGAGCAGTACTTC. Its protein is CASSATSGSMHEQYF.

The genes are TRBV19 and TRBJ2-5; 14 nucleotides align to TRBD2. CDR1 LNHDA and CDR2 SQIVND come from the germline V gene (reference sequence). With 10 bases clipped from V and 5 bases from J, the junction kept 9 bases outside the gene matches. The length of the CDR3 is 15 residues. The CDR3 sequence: CATSGLAGVGETQYF. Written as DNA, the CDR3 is TGTGCCACCTCGGGACTAGCGGGGGTGGGGGAGACCCAGTACTTC. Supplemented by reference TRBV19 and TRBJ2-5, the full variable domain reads DGGITQSPKYLFRKEGQNVTLSCEQNLNHDAMYWYRQDPGQGLRLIYYSQIVNDFQKGDIAEGYSVSREKKESFPLTVTSAQKNPTAFYLCATSGLAGVGETQYFGPGTRLLVL.